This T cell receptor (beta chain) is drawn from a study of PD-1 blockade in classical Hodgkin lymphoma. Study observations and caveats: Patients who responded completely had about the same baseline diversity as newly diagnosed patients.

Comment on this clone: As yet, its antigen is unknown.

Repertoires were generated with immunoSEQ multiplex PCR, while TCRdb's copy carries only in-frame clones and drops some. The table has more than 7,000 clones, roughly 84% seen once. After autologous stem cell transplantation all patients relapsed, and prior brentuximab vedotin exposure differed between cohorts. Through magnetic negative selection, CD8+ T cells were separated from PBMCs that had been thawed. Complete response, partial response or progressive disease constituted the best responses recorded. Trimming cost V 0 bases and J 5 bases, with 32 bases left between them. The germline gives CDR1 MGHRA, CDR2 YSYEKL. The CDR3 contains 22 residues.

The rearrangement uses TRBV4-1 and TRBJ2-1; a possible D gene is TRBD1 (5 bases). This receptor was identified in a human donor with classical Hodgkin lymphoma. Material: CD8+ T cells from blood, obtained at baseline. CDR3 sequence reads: CASSQEFANWGPGLSPHNEQFF. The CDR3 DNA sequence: TGCGCCAGCAGCCAAGAATTCGCCAACTGGGGCCCCGGCTTATCCCCTCACAATGAGCAGTTCTTC.